This T cell receptor (beta chain) emerged from a study of CD8+ T cells in alopecia areata. Peripheral blood and lesional scalp punch biopsies came from alopecia areata patients. Isolated RNA was reverse transcribed into cDNA used as the sequencing template. Some clones are missing from TCRdb's copy, which holds only in-frame ones; the method was immunoSEQ multiplex PCR. The table includes about 130,000 clones, about 60% detected once. This receptor was taken from a human donor with alopecia areata. The specimen comprised CD4+ T cells sorted from blood, sampled at week 0.

CDR3 nucleotide sequence: TGTGCCTGGAGGTATAGGGCAGTGGGCGCTGAAGCTTTCTTT. This codes for CAWRYRAVGAEAFF. The chain links TRBV30 to TRBJ1-1; D uncertain. Germline V lookup: CDR1 GTSNPN, CDR2 SVGIG (reference sequence). CDR3 length equals 14 residues. The V end lost 3 bases, the J end lost 6 bases, and 17 bases lay between the germline ends.